These 25 T cell receptor beta chains originate from one sample sequenced in a study of cytomegalovirus exposure and HLA in healthy donors. TCRdb's copy holds only in-frame clones and misses some; the assay was immunoSEQ multiplex PCR. The data contain around 230,000 clones, approximately 83% of them singletons. The specimen was PBMCs. These TCRs come from a woman aged 30 to 39 in good health and CMV-seropositive.

This chain uses TRBV2 with TRBJ2-1, with 9 bases fitting TRBD2. J gave up 4 bases and V 6 bases, and 7 bases lay outside the gene matches. The CDR3 consists of 15 residues. Germline V gives CDR1 SNHLY, CDR2 FYNNEI. The CDR3 bases are TGTGCCAGCAGCCCGATAGCGGGAGTTTACAATGAGCAGTTCTTC. Protein product: CASSPIAGVYNEQFF.

The V call is TRBV4-1, the J call TRBJ2-1; 7 nucleotides line up with TRBD2. CDR1 is MGHRA and CDR2 is YSYEKL in the germline V gene. This CDR3 has 18 residues. The J segment lost 0 bases and the V segment lost 3 bases, leaving 11 bases of the junction unmatched. The CDR3 region has the DNA TGCGCCAGCAGCCAGACCCTGCAGCGGGGCACCTCCTACAATGAGCAGTTCTTC. Residues: CASSQTLQRGTSYNEQFF.

The chain has TRBV6-1 and TRBJ1-5; possibly TRBD1 for D (6 bases). Trimming removed 4 bases from V and 6 bases from J, with 13 bases in between. The CDR3 spans 14 residues. Germline CDR1 and CDR2: MNHNS and SASEGT. The CDR3 region has the DNA TGTGCCAGCAGTGCGGACGGACAGTTTCAGCCCCAGCATTTT. As protein: CASSADGQFQPQHF.

V is TRBV4-1 and J is TRBJ2-2; TRBD2 is a possible D gene (5 bases). Germline CDR1 MGHRA, CDR2 YSYEKL. The V end was cut by 4 bases, the J end by 6 bases, with 15 bases between. The CDR3 is made up of 15 amino acids. The CDR3 reads CASSPGERIPGELFF. The CDR3 DNA sequence: TGCGCCAGCAGCCCCGGGGAGCGGATACCCGGGGAGCTGTTTTTT.

To note about this clone: This sample also contains other DNA sequences that code for the same CDR3. Written as DNA, the CDR3 is TGTGCCAGCAGTTCGGGCTACGAGCAGTACTTC. This codes for CASSSGYEQYF. The chain links TRBV28 to TRBJ2-7; D is uncertain. Trimming took 4 bases from V and 3 from J, leaving 4 bases between them. The germline gives CDR1 MDHEN, CDR2 SYDVKM. The CDR3 contains 11 residues. The full variable domain, in which reference TRBV28 and TRBJ2-7 provide the parts outside the CDR3, is DVKVTQSSRYLVKRTGEKVFLECVQDMDHENMFWYRQDPGLGLRLIYFSYDVKMKEKGDIPEGYSVSREKKERFSLILESASTNQTSMYLCASSSGYEQYFGPGTRLTVT.

The chain links TRBV27 to TRBJ1-2; the match to TRBD1 covers 7 bases. V lost 5 bases to trimming and J lost 8 bases; unmatched junction nucleotides: 5. This CDR3 has 12 amino acids. Germline V CDR1 and CDR2: MNHEY, SMNVEV (reference sequence). The CDR3: CASSPQGRGYTF. Written as DNA, the CDR3 is TGTGCCAGCAGTCCACAGGGGCGGGGCTACACCTTC.

Only one count was recorded for this clone. The V and J genes are TRBV27 and TRBJ1-2; 9 bases agree with TRBD1. The germline CDR1 and CDR2 sequences are MNHEY and SMNVEV (reference sequence). The CDR3 loop spans 13 amino acids. Trimming cost V 3 bases and J 6 bases; bases outside gene matches: 2. CDR3 region: CASSFWDRDGYTF. CDR3 nucleotide sequence: TGTGCCAGCAGTTTTTGGGACAGGGATGGCTACACCTTC.

The chain has TRBV27 and TRBJ2-7; 8 bases agree with TRBD2. J lost 6 bases, V lost 7 bases, and 11 bases had no gene match. The length of the CDR3 is 14 residues. Germline V gives CDR1 MNHEY, CDR2 SMNVEV (reference sequence). DNA for the CDR3: TGTGCCAGCATTAGGCTAGCGGGTTCAGGCGAGCAGTACTTC. Translated: CASIRLAGSGEQYF.

The genes are TRBV5-4 and TRBJ1-2; possible D gene TRBD1, 6 bases. Germline V lookup: CDR1 SGHNT, CDR2 YYREEE (reference sequence). The CDR3 loop spans 16 amino acids. V was clipped by 4 bases and J by 5 bases, with 21 bases between them. Written as DNA, the CDR3 is TGTGCCAGCAGCGTCTCGTCGGGGGGGGGCTTTTATGGCTACACCTTC. Its protein is CASSVSSGGGFYGYTF.

The V gene is TRBV7-9, the J gene TRBJ2-1; TRBD2 matches at 8 bases. With 3 bases clipped from V and 9 bases from J, the junction kept 10 bases outside the gene matches. The CDR3 loop spans 15 amino acids. Germline loops: CDR1 SEHNR, CDR2 FQNEAQ (reference sequence). CDR3 DNA sequence: TGTGCCAGCAGCTTTTATGTCGGGAGGGCCACTGAGCAGTTCTTC. Translation: CASSFYVGRATEQFF.

J is TRBJ1-1 and V is TRBV2, with D maybe TRBD1 (5 bases). This CDR3 region has 13 residues. The V gene's germline CDR1 is SNHLY and CDR2 FYNNEI. V lost 8 bases, J lost 1 base, and 11 bases lay in between. CDR3 nucleotides: TGTGCCAGCTTGGATGGACAGAACACTGAAGCTTTCTTT. Its translation: CASLDGQNTEAFF. Drawing the rest from reference TRBV2 and TRBJ1-1, the complete variable domain is EPEVTQTPSHQVTQMGQEVILRCVPISNHLYFYWYRQILGQKVEFLVSFYNNEISEKSEIFDDQFSVERPDGSNFTLKIRSTKLEDSAMYFCASLDGQNTEAFFGQGTRLTVV.

V and J are TRBV2 and TRBJ2-2; 9 bases line up with TRBD2. The V gene's germline CDR1 is SNHLY and CDR2 FYNNEI. The CDR3 runs to 15 residues. V trimming: 6 bases; J trimming: 7 bases; junction bases outside the gene matches: 9. The CDR3: CASRISGSGGGELFF. Here the CDR3 DNA reads TGTGCCAGCAGGATTAGCGGGAGTGGTGGCGGGGAGCTGTTTTTT.

This clone showed up just once. The chain recombines TRBV11-3 with TRBJ1-1; 9 nucleotides match TRBD1. Trimming at V came to 4 bases and at J to 0 bases, leaving 3 bases not matched to a gene. CDR1 and CDR2 (germline): SGHNT, YENEEA. This CDR3 spans 15 amino acids. The CDR3 here is CASSSGTGLNTEAFF. As DNA, the CDR3 is TGTGCCAGCAGCTCGGGGACAGGGCTGAACACTGAAGCTTTCTTT.

This clone was picked up one time. The chain combines TRBV6-1 with TRBJ1-2; 7 nucleotides match TRBD1. Germline loops: CDR1 MNHNS, CDR2 SASEGT. The CDR3 is 14 amino acids. The junction had 10 bases not matched to a gene; V was cut back by 5 bases and J by 7 bases. DNA for the CDR3: TGTGCCAGCAGTACCCCGACAGGGAAACGTGGCTACACCTTC. It codes for CASSTPTGKRGYTF.

The chain recombines TRBV6-5 with TRBJ2-1; the D gene is possibly TRBD2 (5 bases). The V and J ends lost 4 bases and 1 base respectively, with 11 bases between them. Germline CDR1 MNHEY, CDR2 SVGAGI. The CDR3 contains 15 residues. The CDR3 nucleotides read TGTGCCAGCAGTTTTGCGGGTATGTCCTACAATGAGCAGTTCTTC. This codes for CASSFAGMSYNEQFF.

The rearrangement links TRBV28 to TRBJ1-2; D gene uncertain. From germline, CDR1 is MDHEN and CDR2 SYDVKM. The length of the CDR3 is 11 residues. Trimming shortened V by 5 bases and J by 8 bases, and 9 bases separated the two germline ends. As DNA, the CDR3 is TGTGCCAGCAGTCCTAGGGAGGGCTACACCTTC. Translation: CASSPREGYTF.

CDR3 sequence: CASSYGLAGGPEIYGYTF. In DNA, the CDR3 is TGCGCCAGCAGCTATGGACTTGCCGGAGGCCCAGAAATCTATGGCTACACCTTC. The chain is built from TRBV5-1 and TRBJ1-2; no clear D. The CDR3 covers 18 residues. With 3 bases removed from V and 4 bases from J, the gap between germline ends came to 25 bases. The germline V gene encodes CDR1 SGHRS and CDR2 YFSETQ.

The V call is TRBV5-8, the J call TRBJ2-3; TRBD2 matches 10 bases. This CDR3 has 16 residues. Germline loops: CDR1 SGHTS, CDR2 YDEGEE. V lost 4 bases, J lost 2 bases, and 7 bases stayed unmatched. This CDR3 reads CASSTGLAAYTDTQYF. The CDR3 nucleotides are TGTGCCAGCAGCACCGGACTAGCGGCCTACACAGATACGCAGTATTTT.

V gene TRBV30 combines with J gene TRBJ2-5; TRBD2 matches 7 bases. The CDR3 covers 15 residues. Trimming removed 0 bases from V and 5 bases from J; junction bases left unmatched: 9. CDR1 GTSNPN and CDR2 SVGIG come from the germline V gene (reference sequence). This chain's CDR3 is CAWSVQAGILETQYF. CDR3 DNA sequence: TGTGCCTGGAGTGTACAAGCGGGGATTCTGGAGACCCAGTACTTC.

This chain joins TRBV27 and TRBJ2-1; 7 nucleotides line up with TRBD2. With V trimmed by 9 bases and J by 10 bases, 12 bases remained unmatched. The CDR3 is 13 residues long. Germline V gene sequence: CDR1 MNHEY, CDR2 SMNVEV (reference sequence). The CDR3 coding sequence is TGTGCCAGTTCTATCCCGCCGGGGGGAGAGCAGTTCTTC. Its translation: CASSIPPGGEQFF.

V gene TRBV19 combines with J gene TRBJ2-3; D is perhaps TRBD2 (6 bases). The CDR3 extends over 14 amino acids. Germline V gives CDR1 LNHDA, CDR2 SQIVND (reference sequence). Trimming pared 5 bases from V and 4 bases from J, leaving 13 bases between. The CDR3 DNA is TGTGCCAGTAGTGGTGGGGGGAAGGCAGATACGCAGTATTTT. Encoded protein: CASSGGGKADTQYF.

The gene calls are TRBV18 and TRBJ2-7, with TRBD2 as a possible D gene (5 bases). Germline values: CDR1 KGHSH, CDR2 LQKENI. The CDR3 contains 13 residues. Between the trimmed V and J ends, which lost 4 bases and 0 bases, there was a span of 7 bases. The CDR3 loop reads CASSHGDSYEQYF. In DNA form, the CDR3 reads TGTGCCAGCTCACACGGGGACTCCTACGAGCAGTACTTC.

The V call is TRBV27, the J call TRBJ2-7; no clear D. Per the germline V gene, CDR1 is MNHEY and CDR2 is SMNVEV (reference sequence). This CDR3 is built from 14 residues. V was pared by 0 bases and J by 0 bases, with 6 bases between. The CDR3 region is CASSLSRSSYEQYF. The CDR3, as DNA: TGTGCCAGCAGTTTATCGAGAAGCTCCTACGAGCAGTACTTC.

The chain joins TRBV27 to TRBJ2-1; weak D call: TRBD2 (6 bases). The CDR3 has 16 amino acids. Germline V gene sequence: CDR1 MNHEY, CDR2 SMNVEV (reference sequence). V lost 3 bases and J 0 bases, leaving 12 bases between the germline ends. In nucleotides, the CDR3 is TGTGCCAGCAGTTTTGGGGGGTATAGCTCCTACAATGAGCAGTTCTTC. Translating it yields CASSFGGYSSYNEQFF.

The chain carries TRBV27 and TRBJ1-3; no clear D gene. CDR3 length: 14 residues. V was trimmed by 3 bases and J by 0 bases, leaving 6 bases between them. Germline V gives CDR1 MNHEY, CDR2 SMNVEV (reference sequence). The CDR3 here is CASSFQASGNTIYF. CDR3 nucleotides: TGTGCCAGCAGTTTTCAAGCCTCTGGAAACACCATATATTTT.